Following are 26 T cell receptor beta chains from one sample sequenced in a study of cytomegalovirus exposure and HLA in healthy donors. Amplification used 60 Vbeta primers and 13 Jbeta primers. Method: immunoSEQ multiplex PCR; TCRdb's copy keeps in-frame clones and lacks some. The table shows around 170,000 clones, with around 77% occurring only once. The sequenced material came from PBMCs. The receptors derive from a man in his 60s in good health and CMV-seronegative.

This chain uses TRBV5-1 with TRBJ2-1; D is perhaps TRBD1 (7 bases). The CDR3 is made up of 16 amino acids. Germline V lookup: CDR1 SGHRS, CDR2 YFSETQ. Trimming pared 0 bases from V and 0 bases from J, leaving 10 bases between. For the CDR3, the DNA is TGCGCCAGCAGCTTGGGGGGGGACAGCTCCTACAATGAGCAGTTCTTC. It encodes CASSLGGDSSYNEQFF.

This chain's CDR3 is CASSLEMTGNTYEQYF. The DNA for the CDR3 is TGCGCCAGCAGCTTGGAAATGACAGGAAATACCTACGAGCAGTACTTC. The chain couples TRBV5-1 to TRBJ2-7; tentative D call: TRBD1 (6 bases). This CDR3 region has 16 residues. Trimming shortened V by 0 bases and J by 2 bases, and 15 bases separated the two germline ends. The V gene's germline CDR1 is SGHRS and CDR2 YFSETQ.

This rearrangement joins TRBV5-1 to TRBJ1-2; no definite D call. V was shortened by 0 bases and J by 1 base, with 7 bases between the two germline ends. CDR1 is SGHRS, CDR2 YFSETQ, per germline. CDR3 length equals 14 residues. The CDR3 loop reads CASSLGASNYGYTF. CDR3 sequence (DNA): TGCGCCAGCAGCTTGGGAGCGAGTAACTATGGCTACACCTTC.

The genes are TRBV5-4 and TRBJ2-2; D is ambiguous. There are 15 residues in the CDR3. The germline CDR1 and CDR2 sequences are SGHNT and YYREEE (reference sequence). With 0 bases removed from V and 4 bases from J, the gap between germline ends came to 10 bases. CDR3 sequence: CASSLAESGTGELFF. The CDR3 DNA reads as TGTGCCAGCAGCTTGGCCGAGTCTGGCACCGGGGAGCTGTTTTTT. The full variable domain, with the rest looked up from reference TRBV5-4 and TRBJ2-2, is ETGVTQSPTHLIKTRGQQVTLRCSSQSGHNTVSWYQQALGQGPQFIFQYYREEENGRGNFPPRFSGLQFPNYSSELNVNALELDDSALYLCASSLAESGTGELFFGEGSRLTVL.

The V gene is TRBV6-1, the J gene TRBJ1-1; D may be TRBD1 (5 bases). The CDR3 spans 14 residues. Germline loops: CDR1 MNHNS, CDR2 SASEGT. V was cut by 6 bases and J by 1 base, with 12 bases left in between. CDR3 loop: CASSFGRGNTEAFF. The CDR3 bases are TGTGCCAGCAGCTTCGGGAGGGGGAACACTGAAGCTTTCTTT.

This clone was seen just once. The chain recombines TRBV7-9 with TRBJ1-4; possible D gene TRBD1, 5 bases. Germline V gives CDR1 SEHNR, CDR2 FQNEAQ (reference sequence). Trimming removed 5 bases from V and 8 bases from J, with 21 bases in between. The length of the CDR3 is 16 residues. As DNA, the CDR3 is TGTGCCAGCAGCCCCGGTCGCAGGGAGGGTAACGAAAAACTGTTTTTT. It yields the protein CASSPGRREGNEKLFF.

The CDR3 region has the DNA TGTGCCAGCCTTTCTATTGCACAAGAGACCCAGTACTTC. Its translation is CASLSIAQETQYF. The rearrangement uses TRBV2 and TRBJ2-5, with unresolved D. Germline V gene lookup returns CDR1 SNHLY and CDR2 FYNNEI. The length of the CDR3 is 13 residues. Trimming took 8 bases from V and 2 from J, leaving 12 bases between them.

The CDR3 DNA sequence: TGTGCCAGCAGCCAAATCCGGAACACTGAAGCTTTCTTT. It encodes CASSQIRNTEAFF. The chain joins TRBV14 to TRBJ1-1; D is undetermined. The germline CDR1 and CDR2 sequences are SGHDN and FVKESK. V lost 2 bases, J lost 1 base, and 5 bases lay in between. CDR3 length equals 13 residues.

The genes are TRBV7-2 and TRBJ2-3; perhaps TRBD1 as D (5 bases). The CDR3 spans 15 residues. The germline V gene has CDR1 SGHTA and CDR2 FQGNSA. Trimming pared 5 bases from V and 4 bases from J, leaving 16 bases between. The CDR3 region is CASSRGRSRADTQYF. In DNA form, the CDR3 reads TGTGCCAGCAGCCGAGGAAGGAGCAGGGCAGATACGCAGTATTTT.

This chain links TRBV27 with TRBJ2-7; tentative D call: TRBD2 (6 bases). Trimming left V 0 bases short and J 9 bases short, with 12 bases between. The CDR3 consists of 13 residues. Germline-derived CDR1 and CDR2 are MNHEY and SMNVEV (reference sequence). The CDR3 reads CASSLSGSGGQYF. CDR3 nucleotides: TGTGCCAGCAGTTTATCAGGGTCCGGGGGGCAGTACTTC.

The rearrangement uses TRBV7-2 and TRBJ2-5; 9 bases match TRBD2. V shed 5 bases, J shed 5 bases, and the junction held 6 bases outside the gene matches. CDR1 and CDR2 from the germline V gene are SGHTA and FQGNSA. CDR3 length: 14 amino acids. As DNA, the CDR3 is TGTGCCAGCAGCCCAGTTCTAGCGGGGGAGACCCAGTACTTC. Translating it yields CASSPVLAGETQYF.

This clone was recorded once. This sequence joins TRBV18 and TRBJ2-5; D gene uncertain. This CDR3 has 12 amino acids. V dropped 6 bases and J dropped 0 bases, with 5 bases sitting between them. The germline gives CDR1 KGHSH, CDR2 LQKENI. The CDR3 sequence is CASSPNQETQYF. As DNA, the CDR3 is TGTGCCAGCTCTCCCAACCAAGAGACCCAGTACTTC.

This clone showed up just a few times. The J gene is TRBJ1-3, the V gene TRBV9; D is possibly TRBD1 (6 bases). CDR3 length: 13 amino acids. Trimming pared 5 bases from V and 10 bases from J, leaving 16 bases between. Looked up from germline, CDR1 is SGDLS and CDR2 is YYNGEE. CDR3 sequence (DNA): TGTGCCAGCAGTAGCAGGGGCCAGGGGACCATATATTTT. It translates to CASSSRGQGTIYF. Variable domain in full (rest from reference TRBV9 and TRBJ1-3): DSGVTQTPKHLITATGQRVTLRCSPRSGDLSVYWYQQSLDQGLQFLIQYYNGEERAKGNILERFSAQQFPDLHSELNLSSLELGDSALYFCASSSRGQGTIYFGEGSWLTVV.

The rearrangement uses TRBV19 and TRBJ1-5; 8 nucleotides agree with TRBD1. With 5 bases clipped from V and 3 bases from J, the junction kept 6 bases outside the gene matches. This CDR3 is 15 amino acids long. Germline CDR1 is LNHDA and CDR2 is SQIVND (reference sequence). The CDR3 DNA is TGTGCCAGTAGTGCCGGGACAGGCATCAATCAGCCCCAGCATTTT. This gives the protein CASSAGTGINQPQHF.

The CDR3 sequence is CSGRANTEAFF. For the CDR3, the DNA is TGCAGCGGGAGGGCGAACACTGAAGCTTTCTTT. V gene TRBV29-1 combines with J gene TRBJ1-1; D gene ambiguous. Germline assignment: CDR1 SQVTM and CDR2 ANQGSEA. V shed 7 bases and J shed 1 base, with 7 bases lying between them. The CDR3 sequence is 11 residues long.

The V gene is TRBV10-1, the J gene TRBJ1-5; D is undetermined. Trimming pared 2 bases from V and 9 bases from J, leaving 11 bases between. This CDR3 is built from 13 residues. Germline loops: CDR1 WNHNN, CDR2 SYGVQD (reference sequence). CDR3 region: CASSEDGSGPQHF. The CDR3 DNA reads TGCGCCAGCAGTGAGGACGGCTCGGGGCCCCAGCATTTT.

The DNA for the CDR3 is TGTGCCAGCAGTCTAGACAGGGCTAACTATGGCTACACCTTC. Its translation: CASSLDRANYGYTF. V gene TRBV2 combines with J gene TRBJ1-2; 7 nucleotides line up with TRBD1. Trimming at V came to 5 bases and at J to 0 bases, leaving 3 bases not matched to a gene. The CDR3 loop spans 14 amino acids. Germline CDR1 SNHLY, CDR2 FYNNEI.

V is TRBV5-1 and J is TRBJ2-5, with D tentatively TRBD2 (5 bases). Per germline, CDR1 SGHRS and CDR2 YFSETQ. The CDR3 is 12 amino acids. With 3 bases removed from V and 3 bases from J, the gap between germline ends came to 6 bases. The CDR3, as DNA: TGCGCCAGCAGCTCGGGGAAAGAGACCCAGTACTTC. It encodes CASSSGKETQYF. The full variable domain, rest sourced from reference TRBV5-1 and TRBJ2-5, is KAGVTQTPRYLIKTRGQQVTLSCSPISGHRSVSWYQQTPGQGLQFLFEYFSETQRNKGNFPGRFSGRQFSNSRSEMNVSTLELGDSALYLCASSSGKETQYFGPGTRLLVL.

The genes are TRBV7-8 and TRBJ1-2; possibly TRBD1 for D (5 bases). CDR1 and CDR2 from the germline V gene are SGHVS and FQNEAQ. This CDR3 has 15 residues. The V end was cut by 8 bases, the J end by 2 bases, with 18 bases between. The CDR3 sequence is CASSLQSGVNYGYTF. The DNA of the CDR3 is TGTGCCAGCTCCCTGCAATCGGGGGTAAACTATGGCTACACCTTC.

As concerns this clone: Sequence at one end of the junction differs from germline and may be a read error. As DNA, the CDR3 is TGTGCTAGCAGCCCCGGGACTAGCGGGCTCCAAGAGACCCAGTACTTC. Residues: CASSPGTSGLQETQYF. The chain employs TRBV7-7 and TRBJ2-5, with 12 bases identical to TRBD2. The CDR3 has 16 residues. Germline V CDR1 and CDR2: SSHAT, FNYEAQ (reference sequence).

The chain combines TRBV28 with TRBJ2-7; 14 bases match TRBD2. Trimming cost V 5 bases and J 7 bases; bases outside gene matches: 7. The CDR3 is made up of 15 amino acids. Germline V gene data show CDR1 as MDHEN and CDR2 as SYDVKM. In DNA, the CDR3 is TGTGCCAGCAGTCCGGGACTAGCGGGAGCTGGGGAGCAGTACTTC. This encodes CASSPGLAGAGEQYF.

This chain connects TRBV6-5 to TRBJ1-2; D gene ambiguous. Trimming cost V 4 bases and J 4 bases, with 10 bases left between them. CDR3 size: 13 residues. CDR1 MNHEY and CDR2 SVGAGI come from the germline V gene. The CDR3: CASSLDGLYGYTF. The DNA of the CDR3 is TGTGCCAGCAGTTTGGACGGACTCTATGGCTACACCTTC.

A few counts support this clone. This chain links TRBV6-1 with TRBJ1-1, with a tentative D call TRBD1 (5 bases). The V and J ends lost 5 bases and 6 bases respectively, with 13 bases between them. Germline V gene lookup returns CDR1 MNHNS and CDR2 SASEGT. This CDR3 contains 13 residues. CDR3 in DNA: TGTGCCAGCAGTACCGGGACTACGGCTGAAGCTTTCTTT. Translation gives CASSTGTTAEAFF.

The chain employs TRBV4-3 and TRBJ2-3, with 10 bases matching TRBD2. With 1 base clipped from V and 2 bases from J, the junction kept 3 bases outside the gene matches. This CDR3 is 16 amino acids long. The germline V gene encodes CDR1 LGHNA and CDR2 YSLEER. The CDR3 DNA reads as TGCGCCAGCAGCCAAGCACTAGCGGGACTCACAGATACGCAGTATTTT. Translation: CASSQALAGLTDTQYF.

V gene TRBV6-5 combines with J gene TRBJ1-2; the D gene is possibly TRBD1 (6 bases). This CDR3 comprises 16 residues. V lost 0 bases to trimming and J lost 3 bases, with 14 bases between them. Per the germline V gene, CDR1 is MNHEY and CDR2 is SVGAGI. The DNA for the CDR3 is TGTGCCAGCAGTTACTCGAGCAGGGGCGCATACTATGGCTACACCTTC. As protein: CASSYSSRGAYYGYTF.

The chain joins TRBV5-1 to TRBJ2-3; 8 positions agree with TRBD2. V trimming: 3 bases; J trimming: 8 bases; junction bases outside the gene matches: 11. The CDR3 consists of 15 residues. CDR1 SGHRS and CDR2 YFSETQ come from the germline V gene. DNA of the CDR3: TGCGCCAGCAGCTCCTCGGGAGGGGGGGCCGGTACGCAGTATTTT. It is translated as CASSSSGGGAGTQYF.